This TCR beta chain came from a study of T cells in Graves' hyperthyroidism and ophthalmopathy. Findings of the study overall: The model predicted ophthalmopathy a median around six months before onset.

The ends were cut back, 6 bases at V and 0 bases at J, with 5 bases in the middle. The V gene's germline CDR1 is LNHDA and CDR2 SQIVND (reference sequence). This CDR3 has 12 residues. The study enrolled patients aged 18 to 65 with newly diagnosed hyperthyroidism of under 2 months' duration. This clonotype occurred a few times. Its antigen remains unknown. TCR beta CDR3 regions were amplified from RNA. HTBI primers were employed in a first-round RT-PCR of the TCR CDR3. TCRdb independently ran MiXCR on the multiplex PCR reads; one entry per CDR3 protein. The sample holds approximately 400,000 distinct CDR3 sequences, less than 20% seen once.

This rearrangement joins TRBV19 to TRBJ1-2; D not resolved. Sequencing used blood. This sequence was found in a woman aged 18-29 years with Graves' hyperthyroidism. The CDR3 coding sequence is TGTGCCAGTAGCATGACTAACTATGGCTACACCTTC. This gives the protein CASSMTNYGYTF.